This TCR beta chain was documented in a study of T cell changes during pregnancy in multiple sclerosis. Here immunoSEQ multiplex PCR was the method, and the copy in TCRdb shows in-frame clones only, minus some. The data contain roughly 45,000 clones, approximately 95% of them singletons. The CDR3 length is 18 residues. V lost 3 bases and J lost 8; bases outside the gene matches: 15. From germline, CDR1 is LGHNA and CDR2 YNFKEQ. The receptor comes from a female donor with multiple sclerosis, enrolled in a pregnancy study. This chain connects TRBV4-2 to TRBJ2-1; 11 bases are a match to TRBD2. The sequences come from CD8+ T cells from peripheral blood mononuclear cells, collected in the first trimester of pregnancy. The CDR3 loop reads CASSQYGTQLAGVYEQFF. For the CDR3, the DNA is TGTGCCAGCAGCCAGTACGGGACACAACTAGCGGGAGTGTATGAGCAGTTCTTC.